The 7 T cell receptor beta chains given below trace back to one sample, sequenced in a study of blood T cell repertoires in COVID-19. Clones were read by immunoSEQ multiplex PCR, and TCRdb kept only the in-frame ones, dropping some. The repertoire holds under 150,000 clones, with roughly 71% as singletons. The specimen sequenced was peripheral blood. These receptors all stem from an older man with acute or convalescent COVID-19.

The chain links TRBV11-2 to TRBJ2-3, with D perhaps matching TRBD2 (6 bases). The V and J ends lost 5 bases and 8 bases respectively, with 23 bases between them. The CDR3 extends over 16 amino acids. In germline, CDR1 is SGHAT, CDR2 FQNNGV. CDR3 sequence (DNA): TGTGCCAGCAGCCCACTGGCGGGGCCAACCCCGGGTACGCAGTATTTT. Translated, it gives CASSPLAGPTPGTQYF.

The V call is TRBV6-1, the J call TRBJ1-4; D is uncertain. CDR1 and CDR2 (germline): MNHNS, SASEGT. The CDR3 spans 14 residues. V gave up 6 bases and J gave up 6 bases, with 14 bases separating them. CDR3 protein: CASRSRMGDEKLFF. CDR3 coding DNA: TGTGCCAGCAGGTCTAGAATGGGTGATGAAAAACTGTTTTTT.

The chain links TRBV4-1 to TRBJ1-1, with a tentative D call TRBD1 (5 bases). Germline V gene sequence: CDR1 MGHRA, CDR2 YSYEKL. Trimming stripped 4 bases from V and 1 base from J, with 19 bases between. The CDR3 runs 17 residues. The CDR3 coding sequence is TGCGCCAGCAGCCGATCCTTCGTTAGGGGTCCGAACACTGAAGCTTTCTTT. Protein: CASSRSFVRGPNTEAFF.

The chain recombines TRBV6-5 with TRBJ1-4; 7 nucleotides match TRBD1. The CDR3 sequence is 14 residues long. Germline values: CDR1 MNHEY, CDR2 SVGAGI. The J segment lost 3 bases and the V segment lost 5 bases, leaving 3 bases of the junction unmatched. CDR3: CASSPQGSNEKLFF. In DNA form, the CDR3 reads TGTGCCAGCAGTCCACAGGGGTCTAATGAAAAACTGTTTTTT.

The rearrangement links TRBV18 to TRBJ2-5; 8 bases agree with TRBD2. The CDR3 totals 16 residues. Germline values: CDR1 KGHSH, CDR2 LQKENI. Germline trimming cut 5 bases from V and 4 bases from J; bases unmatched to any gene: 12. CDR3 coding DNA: TGTGCCAGCTCATCTCAGCTTACTAGCGGCGGAGAGACCCAGTACTTC. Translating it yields CASSSQLTSGGETQYF.

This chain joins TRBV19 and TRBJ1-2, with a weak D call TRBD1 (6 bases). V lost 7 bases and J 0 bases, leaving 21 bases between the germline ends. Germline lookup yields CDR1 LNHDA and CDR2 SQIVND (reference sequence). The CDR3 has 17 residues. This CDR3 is CASNGSPGQLTNYGYTF. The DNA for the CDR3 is TGTGCCAGTAACGGTTCCCCCGGACAGCTTACTAACTATGGCTACACCTTC.

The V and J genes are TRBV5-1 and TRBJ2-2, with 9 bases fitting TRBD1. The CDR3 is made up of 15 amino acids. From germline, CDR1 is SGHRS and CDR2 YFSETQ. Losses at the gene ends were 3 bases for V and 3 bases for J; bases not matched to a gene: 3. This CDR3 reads CASSSGTGYTGELFF. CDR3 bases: TGCGCCAGCAGCTCTGGGACAGGGTACACCGGGGAGCTGTTTTTT.